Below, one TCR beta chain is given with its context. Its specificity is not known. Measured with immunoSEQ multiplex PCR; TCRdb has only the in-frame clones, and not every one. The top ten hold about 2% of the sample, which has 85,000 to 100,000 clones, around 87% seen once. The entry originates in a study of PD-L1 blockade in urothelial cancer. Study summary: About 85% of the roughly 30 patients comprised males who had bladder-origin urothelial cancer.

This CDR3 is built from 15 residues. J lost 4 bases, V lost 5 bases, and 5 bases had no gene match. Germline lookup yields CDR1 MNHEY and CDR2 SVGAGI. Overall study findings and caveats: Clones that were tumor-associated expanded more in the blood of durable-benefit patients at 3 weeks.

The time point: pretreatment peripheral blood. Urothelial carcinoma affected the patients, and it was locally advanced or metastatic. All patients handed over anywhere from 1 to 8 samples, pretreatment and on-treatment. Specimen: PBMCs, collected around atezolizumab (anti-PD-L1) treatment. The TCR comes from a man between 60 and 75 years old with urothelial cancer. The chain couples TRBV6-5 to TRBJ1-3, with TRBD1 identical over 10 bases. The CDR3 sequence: CASSRTGGSGNTIYF. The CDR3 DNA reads TGTGCCAGCAGTAGGACAGGGGGTTCGGGAAACACCATATATTTT.